This T cell receptor (beta chain) was observed in a study of shared clonotypes between healthy human individuals. Study-wide context: The cohort comprised two women and a few men. Their ages spanned 18 to 49 years.

In the original analysis: Filtering differed since immunoSEQ provided only junctions, with no quality scores. The assay was immunoSEQ multiplex PCR, and TCRdb's table has in-frame clones only and misses some. The DNA was the basis for D and trimming; V, J and clone size are from that table. The repertoire holds some 500,000 clones, with around three quarters as singletons. Caucasian adults living in Nashville, Tennessee, provided all samples. This TCR derives from a woman aged 35 to 49 in good health. Some clones in this sample may be carry-over from other donors' samples. Material: PBMCs.

CDR3 DNA sequence: TGTGCCTGGAGTCTTAGACAGGCCTATGGCTACACCTTC. Translation: CAWSLRQAYGYTF. V usage is TRBV30 and J usage is TRBJ1-2; maybe TRBD1 (6 bases). Germline V CDR1 and CDR2: GTSNPN, SVGIG (reference sequence). With 2 bases removed from V and 4 bases from J, the gap between germline ends came to 11 bases. The CDR3 runs 13 residues.